This TCR beta chain was observed in a study of CD8+CD57+ T cells in acquired aplastic anemia. Findings and caveats of the study: Against the total CD4+ and CD8+ pools, patient CD8+CD57+ cells had lower diversity. CD8+ Simpson's diversity showed no significant patient-control difference. About 29 sequences, all CD8+ CDR3, were shared between patients and controls.

V was pared by 5 bases and J by 2 bases, with 6 bases of the junction left unmatched. Germline V gene data show CDR1 as LNHDA and CDR2 as SQIVND (reference sequence). The CDR3 length is 15 residues. In patients chosen for sequencing, flow cytometry had shown CD8+CD57+ cell expansion. All patients had severe acquired aplastic anemia. Bead enrichment of CD8+CD57+ cells gave a mean 1.6 ug DNA. Researchers used genomic DNA as the template to profile TCR beta VDJ and CDR3. TCRdb re-called the reads through MiXCR, storing one row per CDR3 protein. Among 15,000 to 20,000 distinct CDR3 sequences listed, less than 45% were seen once. A note on this clonotype: What it binds is not known.

The chain uses TRBV19 and TRBJ1-5; 7 nucleotides line up with TRBD1. The sequencing sample was made of CD8+CD57+ T cells sorted from PBMCs. The subset: bead-enriched CD8+CD57+ effector memory T cells from SAA patients. The receptor comes from a human donor with aplastic anemia. Here the CDR3 DNA reads TGTGCCAGTAGTCCCCGGACAGGCGGCAATCAGCCCCAGCATTTT. Its protein product is CASSPRTGGNQPQHF.